These T cell receptor beta chains were read from a single sample in a study of blood T cells in healthy people across ages. Using its own MiXCR run on the 5' RACE reads, TCRdb lists one record per CDR3 protein. The sample consists of about 570,000 distinct CDR3 sequences, 25% to 35% of them appearing once. Separately, the same data were catalogued under a study of T cells of mothers and their children.

The sequencing input was blood. Receptor source: a boy aged 2-9 years in good health. Both conserved end residues are part of each CDR3. A D gene is named only where the DNA matches it firmly. The listing skips clone size in some rows; elsewhere it reads once, few, many or a size class.

V	D	J	size	DNA	CDR3
TRBV4-3	TRBD2	TRBJ2-7	few	TGCGCCAGCAGCCCACTAGCGGAGGGCTCCTACGAGCAGTACTTC	CASSPLAEGSYEQYF
TRBV10-3	NA	TRBJ2-5	NA	TGTGCCATCGCAGAAGGGGGGGATTGGGAGACCCAGTACTTC	CAIAEGGDWETQYF
TRBV5-1	NA	TRBJ2-1	few	TGCGCCAGCAGCTTGGATGGGGCCAGGGGTCCCTACAATGAGCAGTTCTTC	CASSLDGARGPYNEQFF
TRBV6-5	NA	TRBJ1-6	many	TGTGCCAGCACCGCCTTTTCCTATAATTCACCCCTCCACTTT	CASTAFSYNSPLHF
TRBV5-1	TRBD1	TRBJ1-4	NA	TGCGCCAGCAGCTTGAGTCAGGGGGAAGAAAAACTGTTTTTT	CASSLSQGEEKLFF
TRBV6-6	TRBD2	TRBJ2-2	few	TGTGCCAGCAGTTCGCTAGCGGGAAACACCGGGGAGCTGTTTTTT	CASSSLAGNTGELFF
TRBV6-5	NA	TRBJ1-1	few	TGTGCCAGCAGTTACCAATCCGGGGGCTGGGGAACTGAAGCTTTCTTT	CASSYQSGGWGTEAFF
TRBV10-3	TRBD1	TRBJ2-4	few	TGTGCCATCAGTGCCGGACAGGGGAAAAACATTCAGTACTTC	CAISAGQGKNIQYF
TRBV14	TRBD2	TRBJ2-1	NA	TGTGCCAGCAGCCAGCTACTGACTAGCGTGTCGGACAATGAGCAGTTCTTC	CASSQLLTSVSDNEQFF
TRBV3-1	NA	TRBJ2-6	NA	TGTGCCAGCAGCCAGTCACACGGACTGATACTGAATGGGGCCAACGTCCTGACTTTC	CASSQSHGLILNGANVLTF
TRBV5-1	NA	TRBJ2-5	NA	TGCGCCAGCAGCTTGGAATTGAAGGAGACCCAGTACTTC	CASSLELKETQYF
TRBV7-2	TRBD2	TRBJ2-5	many	TGTGCCAGCAGCTCGGGAGGGCCGCAAGAGACCCAGTACTTC	CASSSGGPQETQYF
TRBV10-2	TRBD1	TRBJ2-7	NA	TGCGCCAGCAGTAAAGACAGGGCAATGTACGAGCAGTACTTC	CASSKDRAMYEQYF
TRBV7-9	NA	TRBJ1-1	NA	TGTGCCAGCGTGGGACCCAGTGAAGCTTTCTTT	CASVGPSEAFF
TRBV6-5	NA	TRBJ2-6	NA	TGTGCCAGCAGTCAGCCCAGGGACTCTGGGGCCAACGTCCTGACTTTC	CASSQPRDSGANVLTF
TRBV27	NA	TRBJ1-6	NA	TGTGCCAGCAGTTTACAACAGGGAATGTCACCCCTCCACTTT	CASSLQQGMSPLHF
TRBV30	TRBD2	TRBJ2-5	NA	TGTGCGTGGAGTGGCGGGGGTCCTCAAGAGACCCAGTACTTC	CAWSGGGPQETQYF
TRBV2	NA	TRBJ1-5	few	TGTGCCAGCAGTGACCCCGGTTCTTATAGCAATCAGCCCCAGCATTTT	CASSDPGSYSNQPQHF
TRBV20-1	NA	TRBJ2-6	NA	TGCAGTGCTAGAGACCTACTCCGGGAGCCTGGGGCCAACGTCCTGACTTTC	CSARDLLREPGANVLTF
TRBV29-1	TRBD2	TRBJ2-1	few	TGCAGCGTTGCCGGACTAGCAGGCGGTGAGCAGTTCTTC	CSVAGLAGGEQFF
TRBV5-1	TRBD2	TRBJ2-1	NA	TGCGCCAGCAGCTTGGCTAGCGGCACCTACAATGAGCAGTTCTTC	CASSLASGTYNEQFF
TRBV19	NA	TRBJ2-7	NA	TGTGCCAATAGTATAAGTGGGATTCCCTACGAGCAGTACTTC	CANSISGIPYEQYF
TRBV4-1	NA	TRBJ2-3	NA	TGCGCCAGCAGCCTACAAATCTCTAGCACAGATACGCAGTATTTT	CASSLQISSTDTQYF
TRBV12-3/TRBV12-4	TRBD2	TRBJ2-1	few	TGTGCCAGCAGCCCCTTGGTAGTAGCGGGAGGCAATGAGCAGTTCTTC	CASSPLVVAGGNEQFF
TRBV27	NA	TRBJ2-7	NA	TGTGCCAGCAGTTCCATCATGGGTGGGGCAGGCCGTACCTACGAGCAGTACTTC	CASSSIMGGAGRTYEQYF
TRBV29-1	NA	TRBJ1-1	NA	TGCAGCGTGTGGGACGCTAACACTGAAGCTTTCTTT	CSVWDANTEAFF
TRBV9	NA	TRBJ2-4	NA	TGTGCCAGCAGCGTAGGGCGGGAACAGGGACCCAAAAGTATTCAGTACTTC	CASSVGREQGPKSIQYF
TRBV14	NA	TRBJ2-7	few	TGTGCCAGCAGCCTAAGTACAGGGGGGGACTACGAGCAGTACTTC	CASSLSTGGDYEQYF